These 27 T cell receptor beta chains were sequenced from one sample in a study of PD-1 blockade in classical Hodgkin lymphoma. Repertoires were generated with immunoSEQ multiplex PCR, while TCRdb's copy carries only in-frame clones and drops some. The sample lists around 31,000 clones, 80% to 90% occurring once. Noted time point: cycle 4 day 1 (C4D1), after less than seven weeks of nivolumab. Brentuximab vedotin exposure varied among the patients, all of whom had relapsed after autologous stem cell transplantation. The study purified CD4+ T cells from thawed PBMCs using magnetic negative selection. This sample comprised CD4+ T cells from blood, obtained before the fourth cycle of nivolumab. The source is a human donor with classical Hodgkin lymphoma.

The CDR3 reads CASSLEGREGRNTIYF. The CDR3, as DNA: TGTGCCAGCAGCTTAGAAGGCAGAGAGGGGAGAAACACCATATATTTT. V gene TRBV11-3 combines with J gene TRBJ1-3; TRBD1 is a possible D gene (5 bases). The V end was cut by 0 bases, the J end by 5 bases, with 14 bases between. The CDR3 has 16 amino acids. Germline-derived CDR1 and CDR2 are SGHNT and YENEEA.

In DNA form, the CDR3 reads TGTGCCAGCAGCCCCCAGTGGGGCACAGATACGCAGTATTTT. Translating gives CASSPQWGTDTQYF. The chain has TRBV4-2 and TRBJ2-3; D is undetermined. The CDR3 covers 14 residues. V gave up 4 bases and J gave up 1 base, with 9 bases separating them. CDR1 LGHNA and CDR2 YNFKEQ come from the germline V gene.

The V call is TRBV18, the J call TRBJ2-4, with 7 bases aligning to TRBD2. With 2 bases clipped from V and 0 bases from J, the junction kept 4 bases outside the gene matches. CDR3 length: 16 amino acids. Germline CDR1 reads KGHSH; CDR2 reads LQKENI. CDR3 DNA sequence: TGTGCCAGCTCACCAGATTTAGCGGGAGCCAAAAACATTCAGTACTTC. It specifies CASSPDLAGAKNIQYF.

The chain employs TRBV7-2 and TRBJ1-5, with D tentatively TRBD1 (6 bases). Trimming stripped 1 base from V and 3 bases from J, with 10 bases between. Germline V gene sequence: CDR1 SGHTA, CDR2 FQGNSA. The CDR3 is 15 amino acids. In nucleotides, the CDR3 is TGTGCCAGCAGCTTAGAACAGGGCTTCAATCAGCCCCAGCATTTT. The encoded protein is CASSLEQGFNQPQHF.

The chain has TRBV19 and TRBJ2-5; D may be TRBD2 (6 bases). Between the trimmed V and J ends, which lost 6 bases and 13 bases, there was a span of 18 bases. CDR3 length equals 12 residues. Looked up from germline, CDR1 is LNHDA and CDR2 is SQIVND (reference sequence). The CDR3 protein is CASRVQAGLLYF. The CDR3 nucleotides read TGTGCCAGTAGGGTCCAGGCGGGGTTGCTGTACTTC. Variable domain in full (rest from reference TRBV19 and TRBJ2-5): DGGITQSPKYLFRKEGQNVTLSCEQNLNHDAMYWYRQDPGQGLRLIYYSQIVNDFQKGDIAEGYSVSREKKESFPLTVTSAQKNPTAFYLCASRVQAGLLYFGPGTRLLVL.

The rearrangement uses TRBV5-5 and TRBJ2-7; maybe TRBD2 (6 bases). This CDR3 has 16 residues. V was trimmed by 0 bases and J by 2 bases, leaving 15 bases between them. Germline CDR1 SGHKS, CDR2 YYEKEE (reference sequence). Written as DNA, the CDR3 is TGTGCCAGCAGCTTGGCCCAGGCGACTAGTCCCTACGAGCAGTACTTC. Translated: CASSLAQATSPYEQYF.

The genes are TRBV9 and TRBJ2-6; no clear D gene. The germline CDR1 and CDR2 sequences are SGDLS and YYNGEE. Trimming cost V 0 bases and J 2 bases, with 6 bases left between them. The CDR3 is 15 residues long. The CDR3 region has the DNA TGTGCCAGCAGCGTAGTCTATACTGGGGCCAACGTCCTGACTTTC. It yields the protein CASSVVYTGANVLTF.

The chain recombines TRBV7-2 with TRBJ2-2, with TRBD1 as a possible D gene (5 bases). Germline CDR1 is SGHTA and CDR2 is FQGNSA. The CDR3 contains 15 residues. The V end lost 2 bases, the J end lost 3 bases, and 10 bases lay between the germline ends. The CDR3 sequence is CASSLQGMDTGELFF. For the CDR3, the DNA is TGTGCCAGCAGCTTACAGGGTATGGACACCGGGGAGCTGTTTTTT.

The chain joins TRBV18 to TRBJ1-1, with D perhaps TRBD1 (6 bases). Trimming cost V 3 bases and J 1 base, with 12 bases left between them. The CDR3 loop spans 15 amino acids. The germline gives CDR1 KGHSH, CDR2 LQKENI. CDR3 sequence reads: CASSPNRAGNTEAFF. The CDR3, as DNA: TGTGCCAGCTCACCCAACAGGGCTGGGAACACTGAAGCTTTCTTT.

This chain uses TRBV11-3 with TRBJ1-2, with 8 nucleotides matching TRBD1. The length of the CDR3 is 13 residues. J lost 8 bases, V lost 1 base, and 3 bases had no gene match. CDR1 is SGHNT, CDR2 YENEEA, per germline. CDR3 in DNA: TGTGCCAGCAGCTTAGGACAGGGGAGAGGCTACACCTTC. It is translated as CASSLGQGRGYTF.

This sequence joins TRBV18 and TRBJ1-5; no clear D. Germline CDR1 KGHSH, CDR2 LQKENI. This CDR3 has 17 amino acids. Trimming removed 1 base from V and 6 bases from J, with 19 bases in between. Here the CDR3 DNA reads TGTGCCAGCTCACCACGCTGGGCTAAGCCCCGGGTTCAGCCCCAGCATTTT. Translated, it gives CASSPRWAKPRVQPQHF.

The rearrangement uses TRBV7-8 and TRBJ1-2; no firm D call. Germline V lookup: CDR1 SGHVS, CDR2 FQNEAQ. The CDR3 covers 13 residues. V lost 2 bases to trimming and J lost 2 bases, with 6 bases between them. The CDR3 sequence is CASSLTRNYGYTF. CDR3 DNA: TGTGCCAGCAGCTTAACCCGAAACTATGGCTACACCTTC.

V is TRBV30 and J is TRBJ2-6; D is uncertain. CDR1 and CDR2 (germline): GTSNPN, SVGIG (reference sequence). There are 15 residues in the CDR3. Trimming shortened V by 2 bases and J by 0 bases, and 8 bases separated the two germline ends. DNA for the CDR3: TGTGCCTGGAGTTTCCAGAGCTCTGGGGCCAACGTCCTGACTTTC. It specifies CAWSFQSSGANVLTF.

J is TRBJ1-2 and V is TRBV12-5; TRBD1 agrees at 11 bases. V trimming: 5 bases; J trimming: 2 bases; junction bases outside the gene matches: 1. There are 14 residues in the CDR3. CDR1 and CDR2 from the germline V gene are LGHNT and FRNRAP. This chain's CDR3 is CASGRDRGNYGYTF. Here the CDR3 DNA reads TGTGCTAGTGGTAGGGACAGGGGGAACTATGGCTACACCTTC.

The chain is built from TRBV6-5 and TRBJ1-1; TRBD1 matches at 7 bases. Trimming at V came to 6 bases and at J to 5 bases, leaving 6 bases not matched to a gene. CDR1 and CDR2 from the germline V gene are MNHEY and SVGAGI. The CDR3 is 13 amino acids. In nucleotides, the CDR3 is TGTGCCAGCAGGTATCAGGGGGAAACTGAAGCTTTCTTT. The encoded protein is CASRYQGETEAFF.

With regard to this clone: The junction departs from the called germline gene at one end, perhaps through a read error. The V call is TRBV4-2, the J call TRBJ2-3; D is uncertain. CDR3 length: 14 residues. Per the germline V gene, CDR1 is LGHNA and CDR2 is YNFKEQ. CDR3 sequence (DNA): TGTGCCAGCAGCGAAGACGAAAGCACAGATACGCAGTATTTT. The encoded protein is CASSEDESTDTQYF.

The gene calls are TRBV30 and TRBJ2-5; D is ambiguous. The V end lost 0 bases, the J end lost 5 bases, and 7 bases lay between the germline ends. Germline assignment: CDR1 GTSNPN and CDR2 SVGIG (reference sequence). CDR3 length equals 12 residues. The DNA for the CDR3 is TGTGCCTGGAGTGTACCCCCGGAGACCCAGTACTTC. It is translated as CAWSVPPETQYF.

The chain couples TRBV5-1 to TRBJ2-7; D ambiguous. Germline V gives CDR1 SGHRS, CDR2 YFSETQ. Deletions cut 3 bases from V and 3 bases from J, with 16 bases between. The CDR3 consists of 15 residues. CDR3 DNA sequence: TGCGCCAGCAGCTGGTCGACTGAAGGATACTACGAGCAGTACTTC. Its protein is CASSWSTEGYYEQYF. The full variable domain, completed using reference TRBV5-1 and TRBJ2-7, is KAGVTQTPRYLIKTRGQQVTLSCSPISGHRSVSWYQQTPGQGLQFLFEYFSETQRNKGNFPGRFSGRQFSNSRSEMNVSTLELGDSALYLCASSWSTEGYYEQYFGPGTRLTVT.

The chain joins TRBV2 to TRBJ1-3; a weak D match, TRBD1 (6 bases). Deletions cut 7 bases from V and 2 bases from J, with 18 bases between. The CDR3 loop spans 16 amino acids. CDR1 SNHLY and CDR2 FYNNEI come from the germline V gene. This chain's CDR3 is CASTFTGQWPGNTIYF. CDR3 coding DNA: TGTGCCAGCACTTTCACAGGGCAATGGCCTGGAAACACCATATATTTT.

The chain uses TRBV7-2 and TRBJ1-5, with 12 bases aligning to TRBD1. The junction had 5 bases not matched to a gene; V was cut back by 5 bases and J by 6 bases. Germline loops: CDR1 SGHTA, CDR2 FQGNSA. The CDR3 totals 15 residues. CDR3 DNA sequence: TGTGCCAGCAGCAACCGGGACAGGGGGCGTCAGCCCCAGCATTTT. This translates into CASSNRDRGRQPQHF.

The rearrangement uses TRBV6-6 and TRBJ1-2; maybe TRBD1 (5 bases). The V gene lost 7 bases and the J gene lost 2 bases, with 17 bases spanning the gap. Germline V gene sequence: CDR1 MNHNY, CDR2 SVGAGI (reference sequence). The CDR3 contains 15 residues. The CDR3 DNA follows: TGTGCCAGCACCCCACCAGGGACTCGCAACTATGGCTACACCTTC. Its translation is CASTPPGTRNYGYTF.

The genes are TRBV10-3 and TRBJ1-1, with TRBD1 matching over 8 bases. CDR3 length: 14 residues. The ends lost 10 bases at V and 4 bases at J; junction bases unmatched: 11. Germline CDR1 reads ENHRY; CDR2 reads SYGVKD. This CDR3 reads CATGPRTGPTEAFF. The CDR3 DNA sequence: TGTGCCACCGGTCCCCGGACAGGGCCCACTGAAGCTTTCTTT.

The J gene is TRBJ2-2, the V gene TRBV2, with D possibly TRBD1 on 5 matching bases. This CDR3 is built from 15 residues. Deletions cut 4 bases from V and 1 base from J, with 10 bases between. Looked up from germline, CDR1 is SNHLY and CDR2 is FYNNEI. Here the CDR3 reads CASSAGRVNTGELFF. DNA of the CDR3: TGTGCCAGCAGTGCCGGCAGGGTGAACACCGGGGAGCTGTTTTTT. The entire variable domain, with the rest obtained from reference TRBV2 and TRBJ2-2, is as follows: EPEVTQTPSHQVTQMGQEVILRCVPISNHLYFYWYRQILGQKVEFLVSFYNNEISEKSEIFDDQFSVERPDGSNFTLKIRSTKLEDSAMYFCASSAGRVNTGELFFGEGSRLTVL.

The chain recombines TRBV30 with TRBJ1-5; possibly TRBD1 for D (5 bases). The CDR3 covers 15 residues. The V gene's germline CDR1 is GTSNPN and CDR2 SVGIG (reference sequence). The ends were cut back, 0 bases at V and 6 bases at J, with 15 bases in the middle. In DNA, the CDR3 is TGTGCCTGGAGTGTATTGGGGGGGGTGGGTCAGCCCCAGCATTTT. Translating it yields CAWSVLGGVGQPQHF.

This rearrangement joins TRBV5-1 to TRBJ2-7, with D uncertain. Germline lookup yields CDR1 SGHRS and CDR2 YFSETQ. The CDR3 is made up of 16 amino acids. The ends were cut back, 0 bases at V and 7 bases at J, with 20 bases in the middle. CDR3 in amino acids: CASSLAYSEPFGEQYF. The CDR3 coding sequence is TGCGCCAGCAGCTTGGCCTATTCCGAGCCTTTTGGGGAGCAGTACTTC.

The rearrangement joins TRBV9 to TRBJ1-2; weak D call: TRBD1 (5 bases). The germline V gene encodes CDR1 SGDLS and CDR2 YYNGEE. Trimming shortened V by 0 bases and J by 5 bases, and 14 bases separated the two germline ends. The CDR3 covers 15 residues. CDR3 amino acids: CASSVAEGWVYGYTF. The DNA of the CDR3 is TGTGCCAGCAGCGTAGCTGAGGGGTGGGTATATGGCTACACCTTC.

The chain links TRBV10-3 to TRBJ2-2; 9 bases fit TRBD2. V lost 6 bases to trimming and J lost 4 bases; unmatched junction nucleotides: 3. CDR3 length: 14 amino acids. The germline V gene has CDR1 ENHRY and CDR2 SYGVKD. CDR3 in DNA: TGTGCCATCAGGAGGACTAGCGCCACCGGGGAGCTGTTTTTT. This sequence encodes CAIRRTSATGELFF.